The following is a TCR beta chain sequence with its context. Its specificity is unknown. The sample is drawn from a study of PD-1 blockade in classical Hodgkin lymphoma. Study-level findings and limits: Newly diagnosed patients were reported to start with lower TCR diversity than healthy donors.

Indicated time point: cycle 4 day 1 (C4D1), after more than 5 weeks of nivolumab. All patients experienced relapse after autologous stem cell transplantation, and brentuximab vedotin exposure was variable. When best responses were assessed, they were complete response, partial response or progressive disease. Sequenced by immunoSEQ multiplex PCR; TCRdb stores in-frame clones only, minus some. The table has 57,000 or so clones, 70% to 90% seen once. Germline CDR1 and CDR2: ENHRY and SYGVKD. This CDR3 has 14 amino acids. V lost 1 base, J lost 1 base, and 7 bases lay in between. This TCR derives from a human donor with classical Hodgkin lymphoma. The V gene is TRBV10-3, the J gene TRBJ1-1; D perhaps matches TRBD1 (5 bases). The sequenced sample was peripheral blood mononuclear cells (PBMCs), obtained before the fourth cycle of nivolumab. CDR3 region: CAISEYTGNTEAFF. CDR3 coding DNA: TGTGCCATCAGTGAGTACACAGGGAACACTGAAGCTTTCTTT.